Following are 13 T cell receptor beta chains from one sample sequenced in a study of cytomegalovirus exposure and HLA in healthy donors. In the PCR, 60 Vbeta and 13 Jbeta primers were used. Profiled with immunoSEQ multiplex PCR; TCRdb holds only in-frame clones, not every one. The data show about 110,000 clones, with 82% seen just once and less than 3.5% held by the top ten. Sequenced material: PBMCs. The receptor source for this set is a young man in good health and CMV-seropositive.

V and J are TRBV4-2 and TRBJ1-4, with 10 bases lining up with TRBD1. Germline-derived CDR1 and CDR2 are LGHNA and YNFKEQ. The ends lost 0 bases at V and 5 bases at J; junction bases unmatched: 0. CDR3 length: 15 amino acids. The CDR3 protein is CASSQEGQGNEKLFF. In nucleotides, the CDR3 is TGTGCCAGCAGCCAAGAGGGACAGGGGAATGAAAAACTGTTTTTT.

The chain carries TRBV7-8 and TRBJ1-2; no clear D. This CDR3 contains 13 residues. V lost 5 bases, J lost 1 base, and 8 bases lay in between. Germline CDR1 and CDR2: SGHVS and FQNEAQ. CDR3 sequence (DNA): TGTGCCAGCAGCCTCCGGGATAACTATGGCTACACCTTC. It encodes CASSLRDNYGYTF.

The chain carries TRBV5-1 and TRBJ1-1; D gene uncertain. Germline CDR1 and CDR2: SGHRS and YFSETQ. Trimming removed 3 bases from V and 2 bases from J, with 11 bases in between. This CDR3 spans 14 amino acids. DNA for the CDR3: TGCGCCAGCAGCTCCCAAGGAGGAAACACTGAAGCTTTCTTT. It yields the protein CASSSQGGNTEAFF.

The chain employs TRBV5-6 and TRBJ1-4, with D perhaps TRBD1 (5 bases). Germline V gene sequence: CDR1 SGHDT, CDR2 YYEEEE. Trimming shortened V by 2 bases and J by 5 bases, and 16 bases separated the two germline ends. The CDR3 length is 16 residues. The CDR3 nucleotides read TGTGCCAGCAGCTTAATGGGTACAGGCGACAATGAAAAACTGTTTTTT. Amino acids: CASSLMGTGDNEKLFF.

The V and J genes are TRBV5-4 and TRBJ2-3, with 13 bases aligning to TRBD2. Germline V gives CDR1 SGHNT, CDR2 YYREEE (reference sequence). This CDR3 spans 18 amino acids. The ends lost 0 bases at V and 2 bases at J; junction bases unmatched: 6. The CDR3 loop reads CASSLAPGLAGNTDTQYF. The CDR3 DNA is TGTGCCAGCAGCTTGGCGCCGGGACTAGCGGGGAACACAGATACGCAGTATTTT.

This clone showed up just once. The CDR3 DNA follows: TGTGCCAGTAACCCTAGCGGGGGCGGTGCCCTTCAGTACTTC. Translating gives CASNPSGGGALQYF. The chain links TRBV19 to TRBJ2-5; TRBD2 aligns across 10 bases. The junction had 13 bases not matched to a gene; V was cut back by 7 bases and J by 11 bases. This CDR3 comprises 14 residues. The germline CDR1 and CDR2 sequences are LNHDA and SQIVND (reference sequence).

The chain couples TRBV7-2 to TRBJ2-2; 12 positions match TRBD2. This CDR3 region has 16 residues. Losses at the gene ends were 5 bases for V and 3 bases for J; bases not matched to a gene: 4. Germline lookup yields CDR1 SGHTA and CDR2 FQGNSA. The CDR3 spells CASSPSGGAYTGELFF. The CDR3 DNA reads TGTGCCAGCAGCCCTAGCGGGGGGGCTTACACCGGGGAGCTGTTTTTT.

This clone was counted only a few times. This chain joins TRBV30 and TRBJ2-1; D possibly corresponds to TRBD2 (7 bases). CDR3 length: 14 amino acids. Germline V CDR1 and CDR2: GTSNPN, SVGIG (reference sequence). V shed 2 bases and J shed 7 bases, with 15 bases lying between them. The CDR3 sequence: CAWSKRGGGNEQFF. The CDR3 region has the DNA TGTGCCTGGAGTAAGAGGGGGGGCGGGAATGAGCAGTTCTTC.

Concerning this clone: This same CDR3 is encoded by further DNA sequences in the sample. This sequence joins TRBV5-1 and TRBJ2-1, with D possibly TRBD2 on 6 matching bases. Between the trimmed V and J ends, which lost 0 bases and 8 bases, there was a span of 6 bases. Germline V gives CDR1 SGHRS, CDR2 YFSETQ. The CDR3 spans 12 residues. CDR3 region: CASSLGGDEQFF. The CDR3 coding sequence is TGCGCCAGCAGCTTGGGGGGGGATGAGCAGTTCTTC. The whole variable domain, filled in from reference TRBV5-1 and TRBJ2-1, reads KAGVTQTPRYLIKTRGQQVTLSCSPISGHRSVSWYQQTPGQGLQFLFEYFSETQRNKGNFPGRFSGRQFSNSRSEMNVSTLELGDSALYLCASSLGGDEQFFGPGTRLTVL.

Here the CDR3 DNA reads TGTGCCAGCAGAACTCGTGACACCTCCAATCAGCCCCAGCATTTT. Its translation: CASRTRDTSNQPQHF. The chain links TRBV6-6 to TRBJ1-5; no firm D call. V lost 6 bases, J lost 3 bases, and 15 bases lay in between. The CDR3 spans 15 residues. Per germline, CDR1 MNHNY and CDR2 SVGAGI (reference sequence).

J is TRBJ2-3 and V is TRBV7-9; unclear D gene. V was trimmed by 1 base and J by 5 bases, leaving 10 bases between them. The CDR3 is 14 residues long. Germline CDR1 SEHNR, CDR2 FQNEAQ (reference sequence). Here the CDR3 DNA reads TGTGCCAGCAGCTTAGGAGCAGGCGAAGATACGCAGTATTTT. It specifies CASSLGAGEDTQYF.

The J gene is TRBJ2-7, the V gene TRBV21-1; the D call in the table, TRBD2, was not verified against the DNA. TRBV21-1 is annotated as a pseudogene. The CDR3 is 15 residues long. CDR3 sequence: CASSTDSGGAYEQYF. The DNA of the CDR3 is TGTGCCAGCAGCACCGATAGCGGGGGGGCCTACGAGCAGTACTTC.

The chain employs TRBV6-5 and TRBJ1-1, with D maybe TRBD1 (5 bases). Trimming removed 3 bases at V and 7 bases at J, with 12 bases between. From germline, CDR1 is MNHEY and CDR2 SVGAGI. The CDR3 covers 13 residues. In nucleotides, the CDR3 is TGTGCCAGCAGTTATTGGGGCAGCTTTGAAGCTTTCTTT. This sequence encodes CASSYWGSFEAFF.